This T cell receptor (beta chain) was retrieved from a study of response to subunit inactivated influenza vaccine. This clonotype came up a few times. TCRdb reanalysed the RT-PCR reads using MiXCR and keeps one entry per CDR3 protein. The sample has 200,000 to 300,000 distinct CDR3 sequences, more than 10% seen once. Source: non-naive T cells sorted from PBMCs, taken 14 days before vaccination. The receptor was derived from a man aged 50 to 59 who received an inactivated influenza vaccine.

The CDR3 reads CASSPGRVDSSGNTIYF. In nucleotides, the CDR3 is TGTGCCAGCTCACCTGGAAGGGTCGATAGCTCTGGAAACACCATATATTTT. The chain employs TRBV18 and TRBJ1-3; D not certain. Germline loops: CDR1 KGHSH, CDR2 LQKENI. V lost 3 bases and J 0 bases, leaving 15 bases between the germline ends. The CDR3 sequence is 17 residues long.